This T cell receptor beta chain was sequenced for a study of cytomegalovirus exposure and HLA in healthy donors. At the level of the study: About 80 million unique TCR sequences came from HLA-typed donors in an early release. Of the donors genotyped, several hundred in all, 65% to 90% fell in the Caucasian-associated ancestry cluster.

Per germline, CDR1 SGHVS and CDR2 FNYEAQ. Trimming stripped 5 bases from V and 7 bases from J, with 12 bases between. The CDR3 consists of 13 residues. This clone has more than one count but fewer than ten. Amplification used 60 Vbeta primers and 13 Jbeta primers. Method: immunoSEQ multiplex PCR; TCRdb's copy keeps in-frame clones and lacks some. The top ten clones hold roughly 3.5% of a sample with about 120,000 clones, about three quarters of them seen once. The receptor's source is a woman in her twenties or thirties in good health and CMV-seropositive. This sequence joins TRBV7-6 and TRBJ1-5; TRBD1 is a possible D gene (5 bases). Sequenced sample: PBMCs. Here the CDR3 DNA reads TGTGCCAGCAGCGCGGACACCTTCCAGCCCCAGCATTTT. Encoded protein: CASSADTFQPQHF.